This T cell receptor beta chain was retrieved from a study of control samples from healthy donors and cancer patients (dated by TCRdb to the early 2020s). Turning to this clone: The specificity of this receptor is unknown. No base-level quality is on record; no much larger clone is a single base apart.

Library creation used the immunoSEQ multiplex PCR assay. TCRdb took this table from immuneACCESS and kept in-frame rearrangements with V and J called. Such tables lack part of the clones; where checked against another copy, unresolved V genes explain under half of the gap, and the rest is unexplained. The sample data list some 140,000 clones, and approximately 92% of these were observed just once. Clones ranked in the top ten supply approximately 10% of the sample. The junction shows trimming of 6 bases on V and 0 bases on J, plus 15 bases between the germline ends. From the germline V gene, CDR1 is KGHSH and CDR2 is LQKENI. The CDR3 holds 16 amino acids from the cysteine to the phenylalanine. Solely the CDR3 DNA is kept, with 48 bases framed from the first base.

The receptor was isolated from a man aged 25 to 45 in good health. Sequenced: blood. The chain uses TRBV18 and TRBJ1-3, with the D gene too uncertain to name. The base sequence is TGTGCCAGCTCCCGAGACGGCGCTAACTCTGGAAACACCATATATTTT. Its amino acids are CASSRDGANSGNTIYF.